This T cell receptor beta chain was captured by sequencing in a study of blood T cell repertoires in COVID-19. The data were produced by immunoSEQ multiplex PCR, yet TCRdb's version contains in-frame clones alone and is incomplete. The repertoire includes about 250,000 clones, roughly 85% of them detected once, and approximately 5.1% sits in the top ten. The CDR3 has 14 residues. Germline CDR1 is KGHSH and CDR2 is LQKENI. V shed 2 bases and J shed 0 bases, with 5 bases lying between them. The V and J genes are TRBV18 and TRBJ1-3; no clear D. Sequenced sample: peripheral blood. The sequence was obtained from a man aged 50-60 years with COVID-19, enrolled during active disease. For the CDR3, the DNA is TGTGCCAGCTCACCAGAGAGCTCTGGAAACACCATATATTTT. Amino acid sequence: CASSPESSGNTIYF.